These T cell receptor beta chains were read from a single sample in a study of T cells after yellow fever vaccination. TCRdb recomputed calls from the 5' RACE reads with MiXCR, one row per CDR3 protein. The sample includes approximately 300,000 distinct CDR3 sequences, roughly 13% of them seen just once. The sequenced sample was CD4+ T cells sorted from PBMCs, obtained 45 days after the yellow fever booster vaccination. These receptors came from a man aged 30 to 45 who received the YFV17D yellow fever vaccine. The CDR3 runs from the conserved cysteine through the conserved F or W. The order of the fields is J gene, clone size, CDR3 length, V gene, D gene, CDR3 DNA, CDR3 protein. The D gene is left open where the match is weak. Clone size is stated in some rows and not others, as once, few, many or a class when expanded.

TRBJ2-2 | few | 16 | TRBV4-2 | TRBD2 | TGTGCCAGCAGCCAAGAGGGGAAGCGGGAGTCCGGGGAGCTGTTTTTT | CASSQEGKRESGELFF
TRBJ1-5 | NA | 16 | TRBV5-1 | NA | TGCGCCAGCAGCCCGGGCCTGGCGGGCGGTAGCCAGCCCCAGCATTTT | CASSPGLAGGSQPQHF
TRBJ1-1 | NA | 15 | TRBV29-1 | NA | TGCAGCGTTGGAGACCCTCCGGGGGTACCGACTGAAGCTTTCTTT | CSVGDPPGVPTEAFF
TRBJ2-1 | few | 15 | TRBV18 | TRBD2 | TGTGCCAGCTCACCACCGGGACTAGCGTGGAATGAGCAGTTCTTC | CASSPPGLAWNEQFF
TRBJ2-7 | NA | 16 | TRBV3-1 | TRBD2 | TGTGCCAGCAGCCACTCCATAGCGGGAGACAACTACGAGCAGTACTTC | CASSHSIAGDNYEQYF
TRBJ2-7 | many | 16 | TRBV7-2 | NA | TGTGCCAGCAGCTTCCCCCTGGGGAATCCCTCCTACGAGCAGTACTTC | CASSFPLGNPSYEQYF
TRBJ2-6 | NA | 18 | TRBV7-7 | TRBD1 | TGTGCTAGCAGCTTAGGGGGACAGTCCCTTTTTGGGGCCAACGTCCTGACTTTC | CASSLGGQSLFGANVLTF
TRBJ1-5 | few | 19 | TRBV7-8 | NA | TGTGCCAGCAGCTTAGTGTCTGAGACCGCGTTTTTTAGCAATCAGCCCCAGCATTTT | CASSLVSETAFFSNQPQHF
TRBJ2-7 | NA | 16 | TRBV5-1 | TRBD2 | TGCGCCAGCAGCCCCGGACTAGCGGGAGTATCCTACGAGCAGTACTTC | CASSPGLAGVSYEQYF
TRBJ1-1 | many | 14 | TRBV18 | TRBD1 | TGTGCCAGCTCACCCGGGACAGAGAACACTGAAGCTTTCTTT | CASSPGTENTEAFF
TRBJ2-1 | NA | 14 | TRBV7-2 | NA | TGTGCCAGCAGCCCCCCGGGCACAAGGAATGAGCAGTTCTTC | CASSPPGTRNEQFF
TRBJ2-3 | few | 14 | TRBV27 | NA | TGTGCCAGCAGTTTCGCATCGCACGCGGATACGCAGTATTTT | CASSFASHADTQYF
TRBJ2-1 | few | 16 | TRBV6-5 | NA | TGTGCCAGCAGTTCCGGATCCGGGGGCCAATACAATGAGCAGTTCTTC | CASSSGSGGQYNEQFF
TRBJ1-1 | NA | 15 | TRBV5-5 | NA | TGTGCCAGCAGCTTGGCGGGGGCAATGGGCACTGAAGCTTTCTTT | CASSLAGAMGTEAFF
TRBJ2-2 | few | 13 | TRBV24-1 | TRBD2 | TGTGCCACCTCGGGACTAGCTGCCGGGGAGCTGTTTTTT | CATSGLAAGELFF
TRBJ1-1 | few | 14 | TRBV20-1 | TRBD1 | TGCAGTGCTTCGCGGACAGGGGGCGCGGCTGAAGCTTTCTTT | CSASRTGGAAEAFF
TRBJ2-3 | once | 13 | TRBV14 | NA | TGTGCCAGCAGCCCCGTGTATTTGGATACGCAGTATTTT | CASSPVYLDTQYF
TRBJ1-5 | NA | 15 | TRBV4-3 | NA | TGCGCCAGCAGCCCCCAGGGAGGGAGCAATCAGCCCCAGCATTTT | CASSPQGGSNQPQHF
TRBJ2-7 | NA | 14 | TRBV30 | NA | TGTGCCTGTACCCGAGGGGGGACGGGGTACGAGCAGTACTTC | CACTRGGTGYEQYF
TRBJ2-7 | many | 15 | TRBV28 | NA | TGTGCCAGCAGTTTACTATTAGGGTCAACTTCCCGGCAGTACTTC | CASSLLLGSTSRQYF
TRBJ1-1 | few | 15 | TRBV7-8 | TRBD1 | TGTGCCAGCAGCTTAATTCAGGGGGCCTACACTGAAGCTTTCTTT | CASSLIQGAYTEAFF
TRBJ1-2 | NA | 13 | TRBV7-9 | NA | TGTGCCAGCACCCCTCAAAGTAACTATGGCTACACCTTC | CASTPQSNYGYTF
TRBJ2-2 | NA | 13 | TRBV7-8 | NA | TGTGCCAGCTGCCCTGACTACACCGGGGAGCTGTTTTTT | CASCPDYTGELFF
TRBJ2-1 | few | 16 | TRBV7-8 | TRBD2 | TGTGCCAGCAGGACAACATCTAGCGGGAGGGTGAATGAGCAGTTCTTC | CASRTTSSGRVNEQFF
TRBJ2-2 | few | 17 | TRBV7-2 | NA | TGTGCCAGCAGATCACCCGGCGGCAGCTCGAACACCGGGGAGCTGTTTTTT | CASRSPGGSSNTGELFF
TRBJ1-6 | few | 15 | TRBV7-9 | NA | TGTGCCAGCAGCTTATTAGGGCCAGATAATTCACCCCTCCACTTT | CASSLLGPDNSPLHF
TRBJ2-1 | few | 16 | TRBV19 | NA | TGTGCCAGTAGTATGGAGGGCGGGCGCCTTTACAATGAGCAGTTCTTC | CASSMEGGRLYNEQFF
TRBJ2-5 | few | 16 | TRBV15 | NA | TGTGCCACCAGCACCTACCCTCCATTAGCCCAAGAGACCCAGTACTTC | CATSTYPPLAQETQYF
TRBJ2-7 | few | 12 | TRBV5-1 | NA | TGCGCCAGCAGCCCGGCCCCCCTCGAGCAGTACTTC | CASSPAPLEQYF
TRBJ2-7 | few | 13 | TRBV25-1 | TRBD2 | TGTGCCAGCAGTGAAACCAAGCGGGAGGAGCAGTACTTC | CASSETKREEQYF
TRBJ2-7 | NA | 15 | TRBV4-3 | NA | TGCGCCAGCAGCCGAGAACTAGCCGGCTACTACGAGCAGTACTTC | CASSRELAGYYEQYF
TRBJ2-6 | few | 17 | TRBV19 | TRBD1 | TGTGCCAGTAGTATACGCATGACAGGGTCTGGGGCCAACGTCCTGACTTTC | CASSIRMTGSGANVLTF
TRBJ1-4 | NA | 15 | TRBV6-5 | NA | TGTGCCAGCAGTTACTTTGGGACGGACCCTGAAAAACTGTTTTTT | CASSYFGTDPEKLFF
TRBJ1-1 | many | 14 | TRBV18 | NA | TGTGCCAGCTCACCCAGGACGGGGAACACTGAAGCTTTCTTT | CASSPRTGNTEAFF
TRBJ1-2 | NA | 10 | TRBV20-1 | NA | TGCAGTGCATACGACAGTGGCTACACCTTC | CSAYDSGYTF
TRBJ2-3 | NA | 11 | TRBV10-3 | NA | TGTGCCATCAGTGAGTACGATACGCAGTATTTT | CAISEYDTQYF
TRBJ2-5 | few | 16 | TRBV5-1 | TRBD2 | TGCGCCAGCAGCACGGGACTAGCGGGAGGCCAAGAGACCCAGTACTTC | CASSTGLAGGQETQYF
TRBJ2-3 | NA | 15 | TRBV20-1 | NA | TGCAGTGCTAGAGTCACTACTTCTCCGGAAGATACGCAGTATTTT | CSARVTTSPEDTQYF
TRBJ2-5 | many | 11 | TRBV5-1 | NA | TGCGCCAGCAAGGCCAGCGAGACCCAGTACTTC | CASKASETQYF
TRBJ1-5 | NA | 17 | TRBV7-2 | NA | TGTGCCAGCAGCTTAAAGTTAGGGACGATGGGCAATCAGCCCCAGCATTTT | CASSLKLGTMGNQPQHF
TRBJ2-5 | few | 14 | TRBV5-4 | NA | TGTGCCAGCAGCCCCCCTAACGGGGCCGGGACCCAGTACTTC | CASSPPNGAGTQYF
TRBJ2-5 | NA | 17 | TRBV19 | TRBD1 | TGTGCCAGTAGTCCACCCAGACAGGGAGTAGCGTGGGAGACCCAGTACTTC | CASSPPRQGVAWETQYF
TRBJ2-1 | NA | 12 | TRBV7-9 | NA | TGTGCCAGCAGATTAGGGTTCAATGAGCAGTTCTTC | CASRLGFNEQFF
TRBJ1-2 | few | 13 | TRBV27 | TRBD1 | TGTGCCAGCAGACCGACAGGGTCTGGTGGCTACACCTTC | CASRPTGSGGYTF
TRBJ2-3 | many | 15 | TRBV12-3/TRBV12-4 | NA | TGTGCCAGCCCCCACCGGGGACCGAACTCAGATACGCAGTATTTT | CASPHRGPNSDTQYF
TRBJ2-1 | NA | 15 | TRBV4-3 | NA | TGCGCCAGCAGCCGAATAGCTGGGAGTTACAATGAGCAGTTCTTC | CASSRIAGSYNEQFF
TRBJ2-5 | few | 15 | TRBV10-3 | TRBD2 | TGTGCCATCAGTGTGTCGGGACTAGCATTAGAGACCCAGTACTTC | CAISVSGLALETQYF
TRBJ1-5 | few | 16 | TRBV7-6 | NA | TGTGCCAGCAGCTTAGCAGGAGGTCGGAGCAATCAGCCCCAGCATTTT | CASSLAGGRSNQPQHF
TRBJ2-2 | NA | 14 | TRBV10-1 | NA | TGCGCCAGCAGTGAGTGGAGGAACACCGGGGAGCTGTTTTTT | CASSEWRNTGELFF
TRBJ2-3 | few | 11 | TRBV10-2 | NA | TGCGCCAGCAAAAACACAGATACGCAGTATTTT | CASKNTDTQYF
TRBJ2-2 | few | 14 | TRBV13 | NA | TGTGCCAGCAGCTCGGCGTGGAACACCGGGGAGCTGTTTTTT | CASSSAWNTGELFF
TRBJ2-1 | NA | 14 | TRBV24-1 | NA | TGTGCCACCAGTGACCCAGGACGGCTCAATGAGCAGTTCTTC | CATSDPGRLNEQFF
TRBJ1-5 | NA | 13 | TRBV29-1 | NA | TGCAGCGTTGCCGGAGGTCCGGATCAGCCCCAGCATTTT | CSVAGGPDQPQHF
TRBJ2-7 | NA | 14 | TRBV20-1 | TRBD2 | TGCAGTGCTTCGACTAGCGGGAGAACCTACGAGCAGTACTTC | CSASTSGRTYEQYF
TRBJ2-7 | many | 15 | TRBV4-3 | TRBD2 | TGCGCCAGCAGCCAAGGACTAGCCCTAACCTACGAGCAGTACTTC | CASSQGLALTYEQYF